These T cell receptor beta chains were read from a single sample in a study of blood T cell repertoires in COVID-19. Method: immunoSEQ multiplex PCR; TCRdb's copy keeps in-frame clones and lacks some. Of about 330,000 clones in the sample, around 89% are singletons; the top ten hold roughly 4.1%. The sample comprised peripheral blood. These receptors were obtained from a woman aged 50 to 60 with active or convalescent COVID-19. Both conserved end residues are part of each CDR3. A D gene is named only where the DNA matches it firmly. A row's size may be missing; if present it is once, few, many or a size class.

d_gene: .; abundance: .; v_gene: TRBV7-8; j_gene: TRBJ1-2; CDR3aa: CASSLALQGNYGYTF; CDR3nt: TGTGCCAGCAGCTTAGCCCTGCAGGGGAACTATGGCTACACCTTC
d_gene: .; abundance: few; v_gene: TRBV9; j_gene: TRBJ1-3; CDR3aa: CASSSTGNSGNTIYF; CDR3nt: TGTGCCAGCAGCTCGACGGGAAACTCTGGAAACACCATATATTTT
d_gene: .; abundance: .; v_gene: TRBV6-5; j_gene: TRBJ1-4; CDR3aa: CASSYGGPEKLFF; CDR3nt: TGTGCCAGCAGTTACGGCGGCCCAGAAAAACTGTTTTTT
d_gene: TRBD1; abundance: .; v_gene: TRBV4-3; j_gene: TRBJ1-2; CDR3aa: CASSQDYGTAYYGYTF; CDR3nt: TGCGCCAGCAGCCAAGATTACGGGACAGCCTACTATGGCTACACCTTC
d_gene: .; abundance: .; v_gene: TRBV3-1/TRBV3-2; j_gene: TRBJ1-2; CDR3aa: CASSQVDSNYGYTF; CDR3nt: TGTGCCAGCAGCCAAGTTGATAGTAACTATGGCTACACCTTC
d_gene: .; abundance: .; v_gene: TRBV6-5; j_gene: TRBJ2-2; CDR3aa: CAVSYRVTGELFF; CDR3nt: TGTGCCGTATCGTACAGGGTCACCGGGGAGCTGTTTTTT
d_gene: TRBD1; abundance: .; v_gene: TRBV23-1; j_gene: TRBJ1-4; CDR3aa: CASSQNQPRGRQLFF; CDR3nt: TGCGCCAGCAGTCAAAACCAGCCCAGGGGGAGGCAACTGTTTTTT
d_gene: .; abundance: few; v_gene: TRBV7-2; j_gene: TRBJ2-3; CDR3aa: CASSRRGPGPDTQYF; CDR3nt: TGTGCCAGCAGCCGGCGCGGGCCCGGCCCAGATACGCAGTATTTT
d_gene: TRBD1; abundance: .; v_gene: TRBV2; j_gene: TRBJ1-5; CDR3aa: CASSYGQGYQPQHF; CDR3nt: TGTGCCAGCAGCTATGGACAGGGATATCAGCCCCAGCATTTT
d_gene: TRBD2; abundance: .; v_gene: TRBV4-2; j_gene: TRBJ2-1; CDR3aa: CASRGTGTSMHEQFF; CDR3nt: TGTGCCAGCAGGGGGACCGGGACTAGTATGCATGAGCAGTTCTTC
d_gene: .; abundance: .; v_gene: TRBV2; j_gene: TRBJ1-1; CDR3aa: CARRGGGSTEAFF; CDR3nt: TGTGCCAGGAGAGGTGGGGGGAGCACAGAAGCTTTCTTT
d_gene: TRBD1; abundance: .; v_gene: TRBV5-8; j_gene: TRBJ2-7; CDR3aa: CASKPRTGNSYEQYF; CDR3nt: TGTGCCAGCAAGCCTCGGACAGGGAATTCCTACGAGCAGTACTTC
d_gene: TRBD1; abundance: .; v_gene: TRBV7-9; j_gene: TRBJ2-7; CDR3aa: CASSQTGGSYEQYF; CDR3nt: TGTGCCAGCAGCCAGACAGGGGGCTCCTACGAGCAGTACTTC
d_gene: .; abundance: once; v_gene: TRBV7-8; j_gene: TRBJ2-7; CDR3aa: CASSLGRQGIPYEQYF; CDR3nt: TGTGCCAGCAGCTTAGGGCGGCAGGGAATTCCCTACGAGCAGTACTTC
d_gene: TRBD1; abundance: .; v_gene: TRBV5-1; j_gene: TRBJ1-1; CDR3aa: CASSLPDRVTEAFF; CDR3nt: TGCGCCAGCAGCTTGCCGGACAGGGTCACTGAAGCTTTCTTT
d_gene: .; abundance: .; v_gene: TRBV3-1/TRBV3-2; j_gene: TRBJ2-6; CDR3aa: CASNQLAGPLTF; CDR3nt: TGTGCCAGCAACCAACTGGCGGGGCCCTTGACTTTC
d_gene: .; abundance: .; v_gene: TRBV28; j_gene: TRBJ1-6; CDR3aa: CASGRTPLHF; CDR3nt: TGTGCCAGTGGGAGGACACCCCTCCACTTT
d_gene: TRBD2; abundance: .; v_gene: TRBV9; j_gene: TRBJ2-2; CDR3aa: CASSVEASGDLANTGELFF; CDR3nt: TGTGCCAGCAGCGTAGAGGCTAGCGGGGATTTAGCGAACACCGGGGAGCTGTTTTTT
d_gene: TRBD1; abundance: .; v_gene: TRBV11-2; j_gene: TRBJ2-6; CDR3aa: CASSLDGDSTSPGANVLTF; CDR3nt: TGTGCCAGCAGCTTAGATGGGGACAGTACCTCCCCTGGGGCCAACGTCCTGACTTTC
d_gene: TRBD1; abundance: once; v_gene: TRBV18; j_gene: TRBJ2-5; CDR3aa: CASSPATGVRETQYF; CDR3nt: TGTGCCAGCTCACCGGCCACAGGGGTCCGGGAGACCCAGTACTTC
d_gene: TRBD1; abundance: .; v_gene: TRBV6-5; j_gene: TRBJ2-7; CDR3aa: CASRDRGWNEQYF; CDR3nt: TGTGCCAGCCGGGACAGGGGTTGGAACGAGCAGTACTTC
d_gene: .; abundance: few; v_gene: TRBV5-1; j_gene: TRBJ2-1; CDR3aa: CASSLEDLPYNEQFF; CDR3nt: TGCGCCAGCAGCTTGGAGGACTTACCCTACAATGAGCAGTTCTTC
d_gene: .; abundance: .; v_gene: TRBV2; j_gene: TRBJ1-1; CDR3aa: CASALQGNTEAFF; CDR3nt: TGTGCCAGCGCCCTACAGGGGAACACTGAAGCTTTCTTT
d_gene: .; abundance: few; v_gene: TRBV10-2; j_gene: TRBJ1-4; CDR3aa: CASSFSWSEKLFF; CDR3nt: TGCGCCAGCAGTTTCTCTTGGAGCGAAAAACTGTTTTTT
d_gene: TRBD2; abundance: .; v_gene: TRBV6-5; j_gene: TRBJ2-3; CDR3aa: CASSYPTSGSDTQYF; CDR3nt: TGTGCCAGCAGTTATCCGACTAGCGGGTCAGATACGCAGTATTTT
d_gene: .; abundance: .; v_gene: TRBV4-1; j_gene: TRBJ1-2; CDR3aa: CASSQDPALNYGYTF; CDR3nt: TGCGCCAGCAGCCAAGATCCCGCGTTAAACTATGGCTACACCTTC
d_gene: .; abundance: .; v_gene: TRBV10-1; j_gene: TRBJ2-7; CDR3aa: CASSGPLMSSYEQYF; CDR3nt: TGCGCCAGCAGTGGCCCGCTGATGAGCTCCTACGAGCAGTACTTC
d_gene: .; abundance: .; v_gene: TRBV4-1; j_gene: TRBJ2-2; CDR3aa: CASSQGRPGELFF; CDR3nt: TGCGCCAGCAGCCAGGGGAGACCCGGGGAGCTGTTTTTT
d_gene: TRBD2; abundance: .; v_gene: TRBV4-3; j_gene: TRBJ2-1; CDR3aa: CASSQDFIGAGGKYNEQFF; CDR3nt: TGCGCCAGCAGCCAAGATTTCATAGGAGCGGGGGGGAAATACAATGAGCAGTTCTTC
d_gene: .; abundance: .; v_gene: TRBV15; j_gene: TRBJ1-2; CDR3aa: CATSANRDGYTF; CDR3nt: TGTGCCACCAGCGCCAACAGGGATGGCTACACCTTC
d_gene: TRBD1; abundance: .; v_gene: TRBV6-6; j_gene: TRBJ1-1; CDR3aa: CASNQDRGFTEAFF; CDR3nt: TGTGCCAGCAACCAAGACAGGGGGTTTACTGAAGCTTTCTTT
d_gene: .; abundance: .; v_gene: TRBV29-1; j_gene: TRBJ1-1; CDR3aa: CSVEGKEGTEAFF; CDR3nt: TGCAGCGTTGAAGGTAAAGAGGGAACTGAAGCTTTCTTT
d_gene: .; abundance: .; v_gene: TRBV24-1; j_gene: TRBJ2-7; CDR3aa: CATSDPSSYEQYF; CDR3nt: TGTGCCACCAGTGACCCGAGCTCCTACGAGCAGTACTTC
d_gene: .; abundance: .; v_gene: TRBV5-4; j_gene: TRBJ1-4; CDR3aa: CASSLMGSIQEKLFF; CDR3nt: TGTGCCAGCAGCTTAATGGGGAGTATACAAGAAAAACTGTTTTTT
d_gene: TRBD2; abundance: .; v_gene: TRBV14; j_gene: TRBJ2-7; CDR3aa: CASSQGPYTTSGREPYEQYF; CDR3nt: TGTGCCAGCAGCCAAGGCCCTTACACGACCAGCGGGAGAGAACCCTACGAGCAGTACTTC
d_gene: TRBD2; abundance: .; v_gene: TRBV9; j_gene: TRBJ2-2; CDR3aa: CASTQTGGSGELFF; CDR3nt: TGTGCCAGCACACAGACGGGGGGTTCCGGGGAGCTGTTTTTT
d_gene: TRBD2; abundance: .; v_gene: TRBV3-1/TRBV3-2; j_gene: TRBJ2-3; CDR3aa: CASSQVSGLGSDTQYF; CDR3nt: TGTGCCAGCAGCCAAGTTTCGGGACTAGGGTCAGATACGCAGTATTTT
d_gene: TRBD1; abundance: .; v_gene: TRBV11-2; j_gene: TRBJ2-4; CDR3aa: CASSQGQGKIKNIQYF; CDR3nt: TGTGCCAGCAGCCAGGGACAGGGGAAGATAAAAAACATTCAGTACTTC
d_gene: TRBD2; abundance: .; v_gene: TRBV10-3; j_gene: TRBJ2-1; CDR3aa: CAISDPSGEGYNEQFF; CDR3nt: TGTGCCATCAGTGACCCGAGCGGGGAGGGTTACAATGAGCAGTTCTTC
d_gene: TRBD1; abundance: .; v_gene: TRBV6-6; j_gene: TRBJ1-3; CDR3aa: CASSYSQGANTIYF; CDR3nt: TGTGCCAGCAGTTACTCCCAGGGGGCGAACACCATATATTTT
d_gene: .; abundance: .; v_gene: TRBV28; j_gene: TRBJ1-2; CDR3aa: CASSLITVNYGYTF; CDR3nt: TGTGCCAGCAGTTTAATAACTGTAAACTATGGCTACACCTTC
d_gene: .; abundance: .; v_gene: TRBV6-6; j_gene: TRBJ2-7; CDR3aa: CASSHSAGITYEQYF; CDR3nt: TGTGCCAGCAGCCACTCTGCGGGGATAACCTACGAGCAGTACTTC
d_gene: .; abundance: .; v_gene: TRBV9; j_gene: TRBJ2-1; CDR3aa: CASSDSQGISHEQFF; CDR3nt: TGTGCCAGCAGCGACTCACAGGGTATCAGCCATGAGCAGTTCTTC
d_gene: TRBD1; abundance: .; v_gene: TRBV4-3; j_gene: TRBJ2-7; CDR3aa: CASSQAGTGGYEQYF; CDR3nt: TGCGCCAGCAGCCAAGCAGGGACAGGGGGCTACGAGCAGTACTTC
d_gene: .; abundance: many; v_gene: TRBV19; j_gene: TRBJ1-2; CDR3aa: CASSISETVGYTF; CDR3nt: TGTGCCAGTAGTATTTCCGAGACAGTTGGCTACACCTTC
d_gene: .; abundance: .; v_gene: TRBV4-3; j_gene: TRBJ1-4; CDR3aa: CASSQDWAEKLFF; CDR3nt: TGCGCCAGCAGCCAAGACTGGGCCGAAAAACTGTTTTTT
d_gene: .; abundance: .; v_gene: TRBV7-8; j_gene: TRBJ1-5; CDR3aa: CASSAGTALRQPQHF; CDR3nt: TGTGCCAGCAGCGCGGGGACGGCACTTCGTCAGCCCCAGCATTTT
d_gene: .; abundance: few; v_gene: TRBV6-1; j_gene: TRBJ1-2; CDR3aa: CASSEERADGYTF; CDR3nt: TGTGCCAGCAGTGAAGAACGAGCGGATGGCTACACCTTC
d_gene: .; abundance: .; v_gene: TRBV11-2; j_gene: TRBJ1-5; CDR3aa: CASSLAGYSNQPQHF; CDR3nt: TGTGCCAGCAGCTTAGCAGGGTATAGCAATCAGCCCCAGCATTTT
d_gene: .; abundance: .; v_gene: TRBV5-1; j_gene: TRBJ2-3; CDR3aa: CASSEATPGSPDTQYF; CDR3nt: TGCGCCAGCAGCGAAGCCACCCCGGGATCCCCAGATACGCAGTATTTT
d_gene: .; abundance: once; v_gene: TRBV6-5; j_gene: TRBJ2-7; CDR3aa: CASSKNGGGFYEQYF; CDR3nt: TGTGCCAGCAGCAAGAACGGGGGAGGCTTCTACGAGCAGTACTTC
d_gene: TRBD1; abundance: .; v_gene: TRBV28; j_gene: TRBJ1-6; CDR3aa: CASRTSGRQGGIGNSPLHF; CDR3nt: TGTGCCAGCAGGACCTCCGGAAGACAGGGGGGAATTGGGAATTCACCCCTCCACTTT
d_gene: .; abundance: .; v_gene: TRBV5-1; j_gene: TRBJ2-5; CDR3aa: CASSLGSGAAETQYF; CDR3nt: TGCGCCAGCAGCTTGGGTTCCGGAGCGGCAGAGACCCAGTACTTC
d_gene: .; abundance: .; v_gene: TRBV6-1; j_gene: TRBJ2-3; CDR3aa: CASSDGPGRARTDTQYF; CDR3nt: TGTGCCAGCAGTGACGGACCGGGCAGGGCCCGCACAGATACGCAGTATTTT
d_gene: TRBD1; abundance: .; v_gene: TRBV28; j_gene: TRBJ2-1; CDR3aa: CASSDQGVGDEQFF; CDR3nt: TGTGCCAGCAGCGATCAGGGGGTTGGCGATGAGCAGTTCTTC